The next 26 T cell receptor beta chains were all read from a single sample in a study of neoadjuvant anti-PD-1 for oral cavity cancer (dated by TCRdb to the early 2020s). Libraries were made using the immunoSEQ multiplex PCR assay. TCRdb took over this immuneACCESS table, retaining in-frame rearrangements with V and J assigned. Such tables are incomplete; in checked studies, under half of the missing clones stem from an unresolved V gene, and the remainder is unexplained. The sample table contains fewer than 20,000 clones; only one count was recorded for about 69% of them. The ten biggest clones cover about 3% of the sample. According to the study, the label for this sample's time point signals: before neoadjuvant nivolumab. Material: PBMCs, obtained before nivolumab (anti-PD-1) treatment. These receptors were taken from a person aged 40 to 85 with oral cavity squamous cell carcinoma.

V gene TRBV6-1 combines with J gene TRBJ1-5, with 7 bases that match TRBD1. The germline CDR1 and CDR2 sequences are MNHNS and SASEGT. The length of the CDR3 is 13 residues. After removal of 7 bases from V and 2 bases from J, the junction contained 2 bases not matched to a gene. The CDR3 DNA sequence: TGTGCCAGCACTGGACAGGGCAATCAGCCCCAGCATTTT. It encodes CASTGQGNQPQHF.

The chain carries TRBV30 and TRBJ2-3; a possible D gene is TRBD2 (6 bases). The CDR3 has 14 residues. The germline V gene has CDR1 GTSNPN and CDR2 SVGIG (reference sequence). V lost 2 bases, J lost 4 bases, and 13 bases lay in between. The CDR3 loop reads CAWSPTSLADTQYF. CDR3 sequence (DNA): TGTGCCTGGAGTCCAACTAGCTTGGCAGATACGCAGTATTTT.

This chain joins TRBV2 and TRBJ2-1; TRBD2 might be the D (6 bases). V was clipped by 3 bases and J by 2 bases, with 20 bases between them. CDR3 length: 18 amino acids. CDR1 is SNHLY and CDR2 is FYNNEI in the germline V gene. CDR3 DNA: TGTGCCAGCAGTGATTCGGGCTCCTGGGGGGACCCCTACAATGAGCAGTTCTTC. This encodes CASSDSGSWGDPYNEQFF.

This clone has only a few counts. The chain is built from TRBV7-9 and TRBJ1-3, with D perhaps matching TRBD1 (5 bases). The CDR3 covers 16 residues. Germline V CDR1 and CDR2: SEHNR, FQNEAQ (reference sequence). V was pared by 11 bases and J by 2 bases, with 22 bases between. The chain's CDR3 is CAVTNPGGDPGNTIYF. CDR3 coding DNA: TGTGCCGTCACGAATCCCGGGGGAGACCCTGGAAACACCATATATTTT. The whole variable domain, remainder taken from reference TRBV7-9 and TRBJ1-3, is DTGVSQNPRHKITKRGQNVTFRCDPISEHNRLYWYRQTLGQGPEFLTYFQNEAQLEKSRLLSDRFSAERPKGSFSTLEIQRTEQGDSAMYLCAVTNPGGDPGNTIYFGEGSWLTVV.

The chain carries TRBV2 and TRBJ2-1; 9 nucleotides agree with TRBD2. This CDR3 region has 16 residues. CDR1 is SNHLY and CDR2 is FYNNEI in the germline V gene. V shed 2 bases and J 6 bases; nucleotides not matched to a gene: 8. CDR3 coding DNA: TGTGCCAGCAGTGAAAGGATGGCTAGCGGGGTCAATGAGCAGTTCTTC. Translated: CASSERMASGVNEQFF.

The chain employs TRBV14 and TRBJ2-7, with 8 positions matching TRBD1. The CDR3 runs to 16 residues. V was clipped by 4 bases and J by 5 bases; unmatched bases: 13. Germline V CDR1 and CDR2: SGHDN, FVKESK. CDR3 nucleotides: TGTGCCAGCAGCCGTCTAGGGACAGGAATGTTCCACGAGCAGTACTTC. It is translated as CASSRLGTGMFHEQYF.

The V call is TRBV29-1, the J call TRBJ2-5; no reliable D call. Trimming left V 5 bases short and J 5 bases short, with 18 bases between. Germline loops: CDR1 SQVTM, CDR2 ANQGSEA. This CDR3 has 14 residues. This chain's CDR3 is CSVSLGTGRETQYF. The CDR3 DNA is TGCAGCGTTTCATTAGGAACTGGGCGGGAGACCCAGTACTTC. The entire variable domain, with the rest obtained from reference TRBV29-1 and TRBJ2-5, is as follows: SAVISQKPSRDICQRGTSLTIQCQVDSQVTMMFWYRQQPGQSLTLIATANQGSEATYESGFVIDKFPISRPNLTFSTLTVSNMSPEDSSIYLCSVSLGTGRETQYFGPGTRLLVL.

The chain joins TRBV6-1 to TRBJ1-1; the match to TRBD1 covers 7 bases. V dropped 4 bases and J dropped 8; count of bases not matched to a gene: 1. This CDR3 region has 11 residues. The germline CDR1 and CDR2 sequences are MNHNS and SASEGT. The CDR3 protein is CASSGTGEAFF. The CDR3 DNA is TGTGCCAGCAGTGGGACAGGCGAAGCTTTCTTT.

This rearrangement joins TRBV11-2 to TRBJ2-1; D gene unclear. V was pared by 5 bases and J by 1 base, with 9 bases between. The CDR3 consists of 14 residues. CDR1 SGHAT and CDR2 FQNNGV come from the germline V gene. CDR3 protein: CASSKTGSYNEQFF. The CDR3 DNA follows: TGTGCCAGCAGCAAAACTGGGTCCTACAATGAGCAGTTCTTC.

The V and J genes are TRBV6-6 and TRBJ2-7; TRBD1 might be the D (6 bases). Germline V gene lookup returns CDR1 MNHNY and CDR2 SVGAGI (reference sequence). The V gene lost 0 bases and the J gene lost 3 bases, with 12 bases spanning the gap. This CDR3 spans 15 amino acids. The CDR3 protein is CASSYSTGGNYEQYF. Here the CDR3 DNA reads TGTGCCAGCAGTTACTCGACAGGTGGGAACTACGAGCAGTACTTC.

This sequence joins TRBV15 and TRBJ2-1, with D possibly matching TRBD2 (6 bases). The germline gives CDR1 LNHNV, CDR2 YYDKDF (reference sequence). V was clipped by 4 bases and J by 3 bases, with 13 bases between them. The CDR3 runs 15 residues. The CDR3 loop reads CATSKWGGLYNEQFF. In DNA form, the CDR3 reads TGTGCCACCAGCAAATGGGGAGGTCTCTACAATGAGCAGTTCTTC.

This clone was observed a handful of times. V usage is TRBV28 and J usage is TRBJ2-7; 9 bases are a match to TRBD2. Trimming took 4 bases from V and 3 from J; bases not matched to a gene: 7. Germline V CDR1 and CDR2: MDHEN, SYDVKM. The CDR3 sequence is 15 residues long. For the CDR3, the DNA is TGTGCCAGCAGTTCCGGAGGCGGGAGGGTCTACGAGCAGTACTTC. Translated, it gives CASSSGGGRVYEQYF.

The chain has TRBV6-6 and TRBJ1-5; D remains ambiguous. From germline, CDR1 is MNHNY and CDR2 SVGAGI (reference sequence). The V end was cut by 4 bases, the J end by 3 bases, with 13 bases between. The CDR3 runs 15 residues. The CDR3 nucleotides are TGTGCCAGCAGTTCCCATGGGCAGACCAATCAGCCCCAGCATTTT. Its protein is CASSSHGQTNQPQHF.

The chain employs TRBV6-5 and TRBJ2-7, with 8 bases that match TRBD1. CDR1 and CDR2 from the germline V gene are MNHEY and SVGAGI. This CDR3 comprises 14 residues. V was pared by 8 bases and J by 8 bases, with 14 bases of the junction left unmatched. The chain's CDR3 is CASGGQGRSPQQYF. The CDR3 nucleotides are TGTGCCAGCGGAGGACAGGGACGGTCCCCCCAGCAGTACTTC.

This clone was picked up a small number of times. The CDR3 nucleotides are TGCGCCAGCAGCTTGTGGGAGGACTATGGCTACACCTTC. This gives the protein CASSLWEDYGYTF. The V call is TRBV5-1, the J call TRBJ1-2, with D unresolved. Trimming left V 1 base short and J 3 bases short, with 7 bases between. The germline V gene encodes CDR1 SGHRS and CDR2 YFSETQ. This CDR3 is built from 13 residues.

The chain is built from TRBV5-1 and TRBJ2-1; D is perhaps TRBD1 (6 bases). Germline CDR1 is SGHRS and CDR2 is YFSETQ. This CDR3 region has 14 residues. V was clipped by 4 bases and J by 0 bases, with 8 bases between them. The CDR3 protein is CASSLQGSYNEQFF. CDR3 bases: TGCGCCAGCAGCCTACAGGGCTCCTACAATGAGCAGTTCTTC.

This sequence joins TRBV6-1 and TRBJ1-5; tentative D call: TRBD1 (6 bases). This CDR3 contains 17 residues. Germline CDR1 is MNHNS and CDR2 is SASEGT. V lost 2 bases and J lost 1, with 15 bases in between. CDR3 sequence (DNA): TGTGCCAGCAGTGAAAGCGTCAGGGGAACGAGCAATCAGCCCCAGCATTTT. Amino acids: CASSESVRGTSNQPQHF.

V usage is TRBV19 and J usage is TRBJ1-4; TRBD1 aligns across 8 bases. The CDR3 loop spans 12 amino acids. The ends lost 9 bases at V and 5 bases at J; junction bases unmatched: 2. Germline assignment: CDR1 LNHDA and CDR2 SQIVND (reference sequence). The CDR3 is CASRQGNEKLFF. The CDR3 DNA reads as TGTGCCAGCAGACAGGGGAATGAAAAACTGTTTTTT. The variable domain in full, with the rest retrieved from reference TRBV19 and TRBJ1-4, is DGGITQSPKYLFRKEGQNVTLSCEQNLNHDAMYWYRQDPGQGLRLIYYSQIVNDFQKGDIAEGYSVSREKKESFPLTVTSAQKNPTAFYLCASRQGNEKLFFGSGTQLSVL.

The gene calls are TRBV30 and TRBJ1-3, with D maybe TRBD1 (5 bases). Germline assignment: CDR1 GTSNPN and CDR2 SVGIG (reference sequence). CDR3 size: 15 residues. V shed 1 base and J shed 3 bases, with 13 bases lying between them. CDR3 DNA: TGTGCCTGGAGTGGAGACAGAACTTTTGGAAACACCATATATTTT. It is translated as CAWSGDRTFGNTIYF.

This clone was counted only a few times. The chain is built from TRBV2 and TRBJ2-7; perhaps TRBD1 as D (6 bases). The CDR3 has 14 amino acids. V lost 1 base and J lost 2, with 9 bases in between. Germline CDR1 is SNHLY and CDR2 is FYNNEI. CDR3: CASSEGDTTYEQYF. The DNA of the CDR3 is TGTGCCAGCAGTGAAGGGGACACTACCTACGAGCAGTACTTC.

The chain couples TRBV5-1 to TRBJ1-2, with TRBD1 matching 10 bases. CDR3 size: 14 residues. The germline CDR1 and CDR2 sequences are SGHRS and YFSETQ. Trimming at V came to 4 bases and at J to 7 bases, leaving 7 bases not matched to a gene. The CDR3 bases are TGCGCCAGCAGCATCCCGGGACAGGGGTCTGGCTACACCTTC. Translating gives CASSIPGQGSGYTF.

The chain has TRBV7-8 and TRBJ1-2; maybe TRBD1 (5 bases). The CDR3 is made up of 13 amino acids. Per germline, CDR1 SGHVS and CDR2 FQNEAQ. Trimming took 1 base from V and 6 from J, leaving 9 bases between them. In DNA, the CDR3 is TGTGCCAGCAGCTTAGGGACAAGGGATGGCTACACCTTC. This sequence encodes CASSLGTRDGYTF.

Written as DNA, the CDR3 is TGCGCCAGCAGCGTGGACAGGGCAGATACGCAGTATTTT. It codes for CASSVDRADTQYF. V is TRBV5-1 and J is TRBJ2-3; 8 nucleotides match TRBD1. V shed 4 bases and J 4 bases; nucleotides not matched to a gene: 2. This CDR3 has 13 residues. Germline lookup yields CDR1 SGHRS and CDR2 YFSETQ.

V usage is TRBV30 and J usage is TRBJ1-1; TRBD1 matches 8 bases. CDR3 length equals 13 residues. Germline CDR1 reads GTSNPN; CDR2 reads SVGIG (reference sequence). V dropped 4 bases and J dropped 3; count of bases not matched to a gene: 4. The CDR3 coding sequence is TGTGCCTGGAACTACAGGGGGGACACTGAAGCTTTCTTT. Residues: CAWNYRGDTEAFF.

The CDR3 reads CASSLQLDTQYF. The CDR3 coding sequence is TGTGCCAGCAGCTTACAGCTAGATACGCAGTATTTT. The rearrangement links TRBV7-2 to TRBJ2-3; D remains ambiguous. Trimming took 2 bases from V and 5 from J, leaving 5 bases between them. Germline CDR1 SGHTA, CDR2 FQGNSA. The CDR3 has 12 residues.

The rearrangement links TRBV5-1 to TRBJ2-2; weak D call: TRBD1 (5 bases). V was trimmed by 5 bases and J by 0 bases, leaving 14 bases between them. The germline CDR1 and CDR2 sequences are SGHRS and YFSETQ. This CDR3 has 16 amino acids. The CDR3 protein is CASSTGDHANTGELFF. The CDR3 coding sequence is TGCGCCAGCAGTACAGGAGACCACGCGAACACCGGGGAGCTGTTTTTT.